Listed here is a single T cell receptor (beta chain). What it recognizes is unknown. Mismatch with germline at one junction end may stem from a read error. Germline lookup yields CDR1 LGHNA and CDR2 YSLEER. The CDR3 sequence is 15 residues long. Thymus specimens were resections from corrective heart surgery. Clones were sequenced by immunoSEQ multiplex PCR, and TCRdb holds only the in-frame ones, with some missing. Found here are about 78,000 clones, around 96% of them singletons; the top ten hold around 0.03%. The record originates from a study of human thymus T cells. Study-level results: Related research reported highly overlapping thymic repertoires among unrelated individuals. Thymic and blood repertoires appeared to display a bias in their usage of V and J genes.

The chain couples TRBV4-3 to TRBJ2-1; TRBD2 matches 8 bases. The sequencing input was thymus tissue. The TCR sequence derives from a boy under two years old with a congenital heart defect but otherwise immunologically healthy. CDR3 nucleotides: TGCACCAGCAGCCACCTCGGGGGGGCCAACAATGAGCAGTTCTTC. This codes for CTSSHLGGANNEQFF.